Listed here is a single TCR beta chain. What it binds is not known. Every single donor gave one heparinised blood draw, and these averaged roughly 100 mL. This CDR3 contains 14 residues. Germline V gene data show CDR1 as SGHTA and CDR2 as FQGNSA. V dropped 7 bases and J dropped 6 bases, with 16 bases sitting between them. The data derive from a study of beta chain features in type 1 diabetes. Broader study findings: The study found fewer insertions and more deletions at VDJ junctions in type 1 diabetes patients. Within patients, naive, central memory and Treg TCRB repertoires seemed more similar than within healthy donors. Type 1 diabetes patients had moderately but significantly shorter TCRB CDR3s in all four CD4+ subsets. HLA effects on TCRB rearrangement stayed unresolved here.

As every portion of the isolated RNA was reverse transcribed, the sequencing read expressed TCRB transcripts. Measured with immunoSEQ multiplex PCR; TCRdb has only the in-frame clones, and not every one. The table shows about 280,000 clones, with around 16% occurring only once. Material: naive CD4+ T cells from blood. V usage is TRBV7-2 and J usage is TRBJ2-1; tentative D call: TRBD2 (6 bases). This clonotype originated in a man between 18 and 35 years old with type 1 diabetes. The CDR3 nucleotides read TGTGCCAGCAACCGGAGGGAAATACGCAATGAGCAGTTCTTC. Residues: CASNRREIRNEQFF.